This TCR beta chain was captured by sequencing in a study of T-cell memory formation after mild COVID-19. In the study overall: TCR clusters showed largely donor specificity.

TCRdb reprocessed the 5' RACE reads with MiXCR, giving one entry per CDR3 protein. The data show some 330,000 distinct CDR3 sequences, 20% to 25% seen once. Germline values: CDR1 SGHRS, CDR2 YFSETQ. V lost 4 bases and J lost 8; bases outside the gene matches: 6. This CDR3 comprises 13 residues. Many counts were recorded for this clonotype. The specimen was PBMCs or a T cell subset sorted from them (not recorded which). The TCR sequence derives from an adult woman who had mild COVID-19 (a few samples of this study predate the infection). Cell type and time point are not known. The rearrangement links TRBV5-1 to TRBJ1-1; TRBD1 matches at 9 bases. Written as DNA, the CDR3 is TGCGCCAGCAGCCCACAGGGGGCGCGGGAAGCTTTCTTT. Its translation is CASSPQGAREAFF.